Following are 2 T cell receptor beta chains from one sample sequenced in a study of T cell changes during pregnancy in multiple sclerosis (dated by TCRdb to between 2018 and 2021). The protocol used for the library was the immunoSEQ multiplex PCR assay. Not all clones reach the TCRdb copy of this immuneACCESS table, which keeps in-frame sequences only. Checked studies attribute under half of the gap to unresolved V genes and leave the rest unexplained. The sample includes 30,000 to 40,000 clones, with roughly nine tenths observed a single time. Of the sample, less than 6.5% is held by the ten largest clones. The sample was peripheral blood, taken in the third trimester of pregnancy. All receptors derive from a female donor in good health, enrolled as a control in a pregnancy study.

The gene calls are TRBV28 and TRBJ2-3; 9 nucleotides match TRBD2. The CDR3 covers 16 residues. Trimming removed 3 bases from V and 4 bases from J; junction bases left unmatched: 8. The germline V gene encodes CDR1 MDHEN and CDR2 SYDVKM. In DNA form, the CDR3 reads TGTGCCAGCAGTTTCCGGCTAGCGGGGCAATCAGATACGCAGTATTTT. Protein sequence: CASSFRLAGQSDTQYF.

The rearrangement uses TRBV29-1 and TRBJ2-5, with TRBD2 identical over 7 bases. The CDR3 is 11 amino acids. V was clipped by 7 bases and J by 5 bases; unmatched bases: 4. The germline V gene has CDR1 SQVTM and CDR2 ANQGSEA. CDR3 sequence: CSGGGIETQYF. The CDR3 bases are TGCAGCGGGGGGGGGATTGAGACCCAGTACTTC.